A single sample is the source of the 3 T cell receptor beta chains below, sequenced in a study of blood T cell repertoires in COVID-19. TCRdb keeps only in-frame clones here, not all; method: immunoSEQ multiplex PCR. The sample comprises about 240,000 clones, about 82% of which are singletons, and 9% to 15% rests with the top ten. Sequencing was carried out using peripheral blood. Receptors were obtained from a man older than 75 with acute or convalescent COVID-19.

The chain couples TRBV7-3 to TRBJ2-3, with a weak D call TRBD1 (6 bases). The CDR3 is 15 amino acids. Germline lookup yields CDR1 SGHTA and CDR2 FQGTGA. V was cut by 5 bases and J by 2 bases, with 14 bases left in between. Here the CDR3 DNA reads TGTGCCAGCAGCCCATCGGCAGGGGTCACAGATACGCAGTATTTT. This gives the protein CASSPSAGVTDTQYF.

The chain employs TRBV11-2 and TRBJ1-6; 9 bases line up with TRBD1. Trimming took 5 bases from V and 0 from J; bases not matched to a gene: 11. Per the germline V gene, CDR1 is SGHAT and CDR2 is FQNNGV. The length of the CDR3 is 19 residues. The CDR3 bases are TGTGCCAGCAGCCCCTTTGGGACAGGGAGAAGCTCCTATAATTCACCCCTCCACTTT. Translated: CASSPFGTGRSSYNSPLHF.

The CDR3 bases are TGCGCCAGCAGCCAAGATTCGGATCAGCCCCAGCATTTT. Protein: CASSQDSDQPQHF. This chain joins TRBV4-3 and TRBJ1-5; D is unresolved. The V end was cut by 0 bases, the J end by 5 bases, with 5 bases between. This CDR3 region has 13 residues. Germline V lookup: CDR1 LGHNA, CDR2 YSLEER.